This T cell receptor beta chain emerged from a study of human T cells and chemical hapten exposure. As for the study in general: DPC (0.01%) was patch tested on the upper back and read at 6 days. General study findings and limits: TCRs exceeding 1 in 1000 frequency stayed unchanged with DPC sensitization.

Concerning this clonotype itself: The antigen is not known.

TCRdb itself ran the RACE reads through MiXCR, one entry per CDR3 protein. The table shows 380,000 or so distinct CDR3 sequences, with 5.5% occurring only once. The time point was: pre-sensitization, week 0. The treatment here: therapeutic diphenylcyclopropenone sensitization with weekly scalp DPC. Trimming at V came to 7 bases and at J to 7 bases, leaving 11 bases not matched to a gene. The CDR3 totals 16 residues. The TCR originated in a woman aged 18-29 years with alopecia areata. Some clones in this sample may be carry-over from other donors' samples. This sample comprised whole blood, obtained in connection with sensitization to the hapten diphenylcyclopropenone (DPC). This chain uses TRBV12-3 or TRBV12-4 with TRBJ2-3; 13 bases are shared with TRBD2. The CDR3 region is CASTTLAGGPGNTQYF. As DNA, the CDR3 is TGTGCCAGCACCACACTAGCGGGGGGGCCTGGGAATACGCAGTATTTT.